The rows below give T cell receptor beta chains drawn from one sample of a study of T cell responses to AZD1222 COVID-19 vaccine. TCRdb's table, derived via immunoSEQ multiplex PCR, lists solely in-frame clones and lacks some. Among some 100,000 clones, roughly nine tenths were seen once, and the ten largest hold roughly 3.1%. The specimen was peripheral blood, collected 28 days after the second AZD1222 dose. Source of these receptors: an adult who received the AZD1222 COVID-19 vaccine. The CDR3 runs from the conserved cysteine through the conserved F or W. D genes are given only for firm matches. Rows give clone size only sometimes, using once, few, many, or a class for an expanded clone.

V	J	size	D	CDR3	DNA
TRBV7-6	TRBJ1-5	-	-	CASSLAEDQPQHF	TGTGCCAGCAGCTTAGCGGAGGATCAGCCCCAGCATTTT
TRBV4-1	TRBJ1-1	-	TRBD1	CASSLALSQGTGKTGDTEAFF	TGCGCCAGCAGCCTTGCTCTCAGCCAAGGGACAGGGAAGACAGGGGACACTGAAGCTTTCTTT
TRBV19	TRBJ1-1	-	-	CASSAGQPRNTEAFF	TGTGCCAGTAGTGCCGGACAGCCTAGGAACACTGAAGCTTTCTTT
TRBV30	TRBJ1-4	-	-	CAWSVKFLEKLFF	TGTGCCTGGAGTGTCAAGTTTTTGGAAAAACTGTTTTTT
TRBV10-2	TRBJ2-5	once	-	CASRLGETQYF	TGCGCCAGCAGGTTAGGCGAGACCCAGTACTTC
TRBV6-1	TRBJ1-2	-	-	CASSEAYGRGYTF	TGTGCCAGCAGTGAAGCTTATGGGCGAGGCTACACCTTC
TRBV6-5	TRBJ1-2	-	TRBD1	CASRDRAASYGYTF	TGTGCCAGCAGGGACAGGGCCGCATCCTATGGCTACACCTTC
TRBV9	TRBJ2-1	-	TRBD1	CASSSSGGNEQFF	TGTGCCAGCAGCTCCTCAGGGGGAAATGAGCAGTTCTTC
TRBV7-2	TRBJ1-1	-	-	CASSPPTGKDTEAFF	TGTGCCAGCAGCCCGCCGACTGGAAAGGACACTGAAGCTTTCTTT
TRBV29-1	TRBJ1-4	-	-	CSVGNRRGNEKLFF	TGCAGCGTTGGGAACCGACGAGGGAATGAAAAACTGTTTTTT
TRBV7-9	TRBJ2-7	-	-	CASSRRHRDAPSYEQYF	TGTGCCAGCAGCCGACGCCACCGGGACGCCCCCTCCTACGAGCAGTACTTC
TRBV6-5	TRBJ1-1	-	-	CASSSSRGGTEAFF	TGTGCCAGCAGTTCTTCCCGGGGTGGGACTGAAGCTTTCTTT
TRBV5-1	TRBJ1-4	-	-	CASSLGGSTNEKLFF	TGCGCCAGCAGCTTGGGGGGCTCAACTAATGAAAAACTGTTTTTT
TRBV9	TRBJ1-2	-	-	CASSLRGTLYGYTF	TGTGCCAGCAGCCTAAGGGGGACACTCTATGGCTACACCTTC
TRBV4-1	TRBJ1-1	few	-	CASSPGGGGNTEAFF	TGCGCCAGCAGCCCCGGTGGGGGTGGGAACACTGAAGCTTTCTTT
TRBV19	TRBJ1-6	-	-	CASSISSGSGDSPLHF	TGTGCCAGTAGTATAAGTTCAGGGAGCGGGGATTCACCCCTCCACTTT
TRBV5-4	TRBJ1-6	-	TRBD1	CASSFLRTGSNSPLHF	TGTGCCAGCAGCTTCCTGCGGACAGGGTCCAATTCACCCCTCCACTTT
TRBV18	TRBJ2-2	-	-	CASSPPARAGTGELFF	TGTGCCAGCTCACCACCGGCCAGGGCGGGCACCGGGGAGCTGTTTTTT
TRBV6-5	TRBJ1-1	few	TRBD1	CASSWTGGGVEAFF	TGTGCCAGCAGTTGGACAGGGGGCGGCGTTGAAGCTTTCTTT
TRBV11-2	TRBJ1-2	once	-	CASSLSRNYGYTF	TGTGCCAGCAGCTTAAGCCGTAACTATGGCTACACCTTC
TRBV29-1	TRBJ1-4	-	-	CSVEGATNEKLFF	TGCAGCGTTGAAGGGGCAACTAATGAAAAACTGTTTTTT
TRBV19	TRBJ1-2	-	TRBD1	CASMGQAGGYTF	TGTGCCAGCATGGGACAGGCAGGGGGCTACACCTTC
TRBV5-1	TRBJ2-5	once	-	CASSYGGVEETQYF	TGCGCCAGCTCGTACGGAGGGGTCGAAGAGACCCAGTACTTC
TRBV3-1/TRBV3-2	TRBJ1-2	-	-	CASSPLGRFLVYGYTF	TGTGCCAGCAGCCCTCTAGGACGGTTCTTGGTCTATGGCTACACCTTC
TRBV5-1	TRBJ1-1	-	-	CASSLGSGGVTEAFF	TGCGCCAGCAGCTTGGGGTCAGGTGGGGTCACTGAAGCTTTCTTT
TRBV23-1	TRBJ1-1	-	-	CASSQPRGEYTEAFF	TGCGCCAGCAGTCAACCCCGGGGCGAGTACACTGAAGCTTTCTTT
TRBV18	TRBJ1-2	once	TRBD1	CASSPGQGANYGYTF	TGTGCCAGCTCACCCGGACAGGGGGCGAACTATGGCTACACCTTC
TRBV19	TRBJ1-5	few	-	CASSGQYNQPQHF	TGTGCCAGTAGTGGACAGTATAATCAGCCCCAGCATTTT
TRBV28	TRBJ1-2	-	-	CASTSGDGGRGYTF	TGTGCCAGCACCTCGGGTGACGGTGGAAGGGGCTACACCTTC
TRBV3-1/TRBV3-2	TRBJ2-7	once	-	CASSQDGNGYEQYF	TGTGCCAGCAGCCAAGACGGGAATGGCTACGAGCAGTACTTC
TRBV21-1	TRBJ2-1	-	-	CASSKVEMFDGGDEQFF	TGTGCCAGCAGCAAAGTGGAAATGTTCGATGGGGGGGATGAGCAGTTCTTC
TRBV6-1	TRBJ1-2	-	-	CASSEHGGGQNYGYTF	TGTGCCAGCAGTGAACACGGGGGGGGGCAGAACTATGGCTACACCTTC
TRBV7-8	TRBJ1-2	few	-	CASSIDRLNYGYTF	TGTGCCAGCAGCATAGACAGACTTAACTATGGCTACACCTTC
TRBV18	TRBJ2-7	-	TRBD1	CASSPTTGGVGQYF	TGTGCCAGCTCACCAACCACAGGGGGCGTGGGGCAGTACTTC
TRBV3-1/TRBV3-2	TRBJ2-7	-	-	CASSQFYEQYF	TGTGCCAGCAGCCAATTCTACGAGCAGTACTTC